Following are 17 T cell receptor beta chains from one sample sequenced in a study of blood T cells in healthy people across ages. Alongside a J-beta primer mix, a sample-barcoded 5' primer served in a second PCR lasting about 7 to 11 cycles. MiXCR, applied by TCRdb to the 5' RACE reads, yields one record per CDR3 protein. The sample consists of about 930,000 distinct CDR3 sequences, 25% to 30% of them appearing once. These sequences were also reported in another study, on T cells of mothers and their children.

The sequencing input was blood. The source of these receptors is a woman aged 40-49 years in good health.

This clonotype was found a few times. V is TRBV2 and J is TRBJ1-2; 9 positions agree with TRBD1. This CDR3 spans 15 amino acids. The junction had 5 bases not matched to a gene; V was cut back by 4 bases and J by 2 bases. Germline CDR1 SNHLY, CDR2 FYNNEI. As DNA, the CDR3 is TGTGCCAGCAGTGCAACAGGGGGCGAAAACTATGGCTACACCTTC. Its protein is CASSATGGENYGYTF.

About this clonotype itself: A much larger clone differs from this one at a single base, so this may be a read error. CDR3 region: CASSWDIGVTLTF. As DNA, the CDR3 is TGCGCCAGCAGCTGGGACATAGGGGTTACGCTCACCTTC. This chain connects TRBV5-1 to TRBJ1-2, with D possibly TRBD1 on 6 matching bases. With 3 bases removed from V and 13 bases from J, the gap between germline ends came to 19 bases. This CDR3 region has 13 residues. CDR1 is SGHRS and CDR2 is YFSETQ in the germline V gene.

As for this clonotype: This sequence may be a read error, since a much larger clone differs from it by one base. The rearrangement joins TRBV12-3 or TRBV12-4 to TRBJ2-3; no firm D call. Trimming pared 6 bases from V and 6 bases from J, leaving 10 bases between. This CDR3 region has 12 residues. DNA for the CDR3: TGTGCCAGCAGAGTTTCCCTGGATACGCAGTATTTT. It yields the protein CASRVSLDTQYF.

V gene TRBV7-6 combines with J gene TRBJ1-5; TRBD1 might be the D (5 bases). Germline lookup yields CDR1 SGHVS and CDR2 FNYEAQ. Trimming took off 2 bases at V and 4 bases at J, with 18 bases between the two ends. The CDR3 runs to 17 residues. In nucleotides, the CDR3 is TGTGCCAGCAGCTTACACCCCGCAGGGAGGGATAATCAGCCCCAGCATTTT. Amino acids: CASSLHPAGRDNQPQHF.

In this sample, this clonotype turned up a few times. One end of the junction does not line up with germline, which may come from a read error. The rearrangement uses TRBV3-1 and TRBJ2-1; TRBD2 matches at 7 bases. The CDR3 covers 15 residues. Germline-derived CDR1 and CDR2 are LGHDT and YNNKEL (reference sequence). CDR3 sequence reads: CASSQVLLADNGQFF. The CDR3 nucleotides are TGTGCCAGCAGCCAAGTTCTCCTAGCGGACAATGGGCAGTTCTTC.

Many counts were recorded for this clonotype. The chain combines TRBV5-1 with TRBJ1-2, with D maybe TRBD1 (5 bases). V shed 4 bases and J shed 3 bases, with 10 bases lying between them. CDR1 is SGHRS and CDR2 is YFSETQ in the germline V gene. This CDR3 spans 13 amino acids. CDR3 region: CASSQQDYYGYTF. The CDR3 DNA is TGCGCCAGCAGCCAACAGGACTACTATGGCTACACCTTC.

This clonotype turned up a few times. J is TRBJ2-7 and V is TRBV28; 7 bases are a match to TRBD1. This CDR3 is 14 amino acids long. The germline gives CDR1 MDHEN, CDR2 SYDVKM. Losses at the gene ends were 2 bases for V and 3 bases for J; bases not matched to a gene: 4. The CDR3 region is CASSLITGDYEQYF. The CDR3 DNA reads as TGTGCCAGCAGTTTAATTACAGGGGACTACGAGCAGTACTTC.

With regard to this clonotype: A read error is possible here, since a much larger clone lies one base away. This rearrangement joins TRBV5-1 to TRBJ2-3, with D hard to call. Trimming removed 3 bases at V and 2 bases at J, with 7 bases between. CDR3 length equals 13 residues. Germline V gene data show CDR1 as SGHRS and CDR2 as YFSETQ. The CDR3 region is CASSYDNTDTQYF. CDR3 sequence (DNA): TGCGCCAGCAGCTACGACAACACAGATACGCAGTATTTT.

As for this clonotype: The junction and the germline gene differ at one end; a read error may be behind it. The chain is built from TRBV7-9 and TRBJ1-5; D call uncertain. The CDR3 covers 15 residues. Germline CDR1 and CDR2: SEHNR and FQNEAQ (reference sequence). CDR3 nucleotide sequence: TGTGCCAGCAGCCCAATCGGCGGGGTTTTTCAGCTCCAGCATTTT. Its protein product is CASSPIGGVFQLQHF. Filled out from reference TRBV7-9 and TRBJ1-5, the complete variable domain reads DTGVSQNPRHKITKRGQNVTFRCDPISEHNRLYWYRQTLGQGPEFLTYFQNEAQLEKSRLLSDRFSAERPKGSFSTLEIQRTEQGDSAMYLCASSPIGGVFQLQHFGDGTRLSIL.

This clonotype turned up a few times. CDR3 residues: CSVMAGVMVGYTF. CDR3 nucleotide sequence: TGCAGCGTTATGGCGGGAGTTATGGTCGGCTACACCTTC. The genes are TRBV29-1 and TRBJ1-2; no definite D call. The germline V and J ends were trimmed by 5 bases and 8 bases, with 18 bases remaining between them. The CDR3 length is 13 residues. Germline V gives CDR1 SQVTM, CDR2 ANQGSEA. Based on the CDR3 plus reference TRBV29-1 and TRBJ1-2, the full variable domain is SAVISQKPSRDICQRGTSLTIQCQVDSQVTMMFWYRQQPGQSLTLIATANQGSEATYESGFVIDKFPISRPNLTFSTLTVSNMSPEDSSIYLCSVMAGVMVGYTFGSGTRLTVV.

At least ten counts were recorded for this clonotype. The rearrangement uses TRBV9 and TRBJ2-3; 10 bases match TRBD2. CDR1 is SGDLS, CDR2 YYNGEE, per germline. V trimming: 4 bases; J trimming: 14 bases; junction bases outside the gene matches: 16. The CDR3 covers 15 residues. The CDR3 spells CASSPRGGSGGHPYF. The CDR3 bases are TGTGCCAGCAGCCCCAGGGGGGGTAGCGGGGGGCATCCGTATTTT.

This clonotype occurred many times. The chain carries TRBV6-5 and TRBJ2-5, with a weak D call TRBD1 (5 bases). Trimming cost V 0 bases and J 4 bases, with 9 bases left between them. CDR3 length: 14 residues. Germline CDR1 reads MNHEY; CDR2 reads SVGAGI. The DNA for the CDR3 is TGTGCCAGCAGTTACTCGTATAGGGGAGAGACCCAGTACTTC. Translating it yields CASSYSYRGETQYF.

The chain recombines TRBV5-1 with TRBJ2-5; D uncertain. V was clipped by 4 bases and J by 5 bases, with 18 bases between them. CDR1 is SGHRS, CDR2 YFSETQ, per germline. The CDR3 extends over 15 amino acids. In DNA form, the CDR3 reads TGCGCCAGCAGCCGAGTTCTTACCCAAGGGGAGACCCAGTACTTC. Translated, it gives CASSRVLTQGETQYF. Full variable domain (missing parts from reference TRBV5-1 and TRBJ2-5): KAGVTQTPRYLIKTRGQQVTLSCSPISGHRSVSWYQQTPGQGLQFLFEYFSETQRNKGNFPGRFSGRQFSNSRSEMNVSTLELGDSALYLCASSRVLTQGETQYFGPGTRLLVL.

The chain employs TRBV5-1 and TRBJ2-1; D is ambiguous. Germline V CDR1 and CDR2: SGHRS, YFSETQ. This CDR3 contains 16 residues. The V and J ends lost 2 bases and 4 bases respectively, with 16 bases between them. The CDR3 bases are TGCGCCAGCAGCTTCGAACGACTGGTTAGGTACAATGAGCAGTTCTTC. Translated: CASSFERLVRYNEQFF. Using reference TRBV5-1 and TRBJ2-1 for the parts outside the CDR3, the full variable domain is KAGVTQTPRYLIKTRGQQVTLSCSPISGHRSVSWYQQTPGQGLQFLFEYFSETQRNKGNFPGRFSGRQFSNSRSEMNVSTLELGDSALYLCASSFERLVRYNEQFFGPGTRLTVL.

This clonotype has at least ten counts. V is TRBV5-1 and J is TRBJ2-7; 11 bases fit TRBD1. Germline-derived CDR1 and CDR2 are SGHRS and YFSETQ. V lost 3 bases to trimming and J lost 4 bases; unmatched junction nucleotides: 6. The CDR3 spans 15 residues. DNA for the CDR3: TGCGCCAGCAGCTCCGGACAGGGGGCTCTGTACGAGCAGTACTTC. It specifies CASSSGQGALYEQYF.

J is TRBJ2-4 and V is TRBV11-1; tentative D call: TRBD2 (5 bases). Judging by the DNA end, TRBJ2-7 fits better; the J call may be wrong. In germline, CDR1 is SGHAT, CDR2 FQDESV (reference sequence). There are 15 residues in the CDR3. The CDR3 DNA reads as TGTGCCAGCAGCTACGACACCGGGGTCTCCTACGAGCAGTACTTC. Translation gives CASSYDTGVSYEQYF.

This clonotype was observed a handful of times. The V gene is TRBV28, the J gene TRBJ1-1; possible D gene TRBD1, 6 bases. V gave up 6 bases and J gave up 9 bases, with 17 bases separating them. This CDR3 is built from 13 residues. Germline values: CDR1 MDHEN, CDR2 SYDVKM. The CDR3 region has the DNA TGTGCCAGCAGCCAGGACAGACCGTCCCAAGCTTTCTTT. It codes for CASSQDRPSQAFF.